The sequence of this TCR beta chain was determined in a study of blood T cell repertoires in COVID-19. This CDR3 is built from 16 residues. Germline V lookup: CDR1 MDHEN, CDR2 SYDVKM. V gave up 5 bases and J gave up 6 bases; unmatched junction bases: 10. Profiling relied on immunoSEQ multiplex PCR, and the TCRdb table lists in-frame clones only, not all of them. The sample has 150,000 to 160,000 clones, around 85% seen once. This TCR derives from a woman aged 70-85 years with acute or convalescent COVID-19. This sequence joins TRBV28 and TRBJ2-2, with 9 positions matching TRBD1. The sequenced sample consisted of peripheral blood. CDR3 sequence: CASSRPGTGRSGELFF. CDR3 coding DNA: TGTGCCAGCAGTAGGCCCGGGACAGGGAGGTCCGGGGAGCTGTTTTTT.